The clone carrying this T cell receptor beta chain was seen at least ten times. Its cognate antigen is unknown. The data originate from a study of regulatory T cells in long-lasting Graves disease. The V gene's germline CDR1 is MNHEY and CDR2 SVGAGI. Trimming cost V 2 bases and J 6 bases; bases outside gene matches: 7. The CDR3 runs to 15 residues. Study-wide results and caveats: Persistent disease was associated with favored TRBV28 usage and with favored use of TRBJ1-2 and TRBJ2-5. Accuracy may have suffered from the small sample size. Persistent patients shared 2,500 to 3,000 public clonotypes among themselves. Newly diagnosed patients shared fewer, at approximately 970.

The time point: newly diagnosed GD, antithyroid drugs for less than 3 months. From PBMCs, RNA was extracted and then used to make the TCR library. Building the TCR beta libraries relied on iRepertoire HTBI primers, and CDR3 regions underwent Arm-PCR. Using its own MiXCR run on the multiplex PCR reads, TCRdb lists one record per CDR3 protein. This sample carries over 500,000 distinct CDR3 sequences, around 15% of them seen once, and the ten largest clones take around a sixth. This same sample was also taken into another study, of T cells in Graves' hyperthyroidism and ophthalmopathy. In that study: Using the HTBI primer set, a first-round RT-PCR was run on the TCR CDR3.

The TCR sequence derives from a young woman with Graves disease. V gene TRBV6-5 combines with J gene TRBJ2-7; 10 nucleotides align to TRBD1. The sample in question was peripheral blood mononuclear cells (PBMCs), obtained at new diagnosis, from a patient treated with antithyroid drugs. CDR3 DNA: TGTGCCAGCAGTTACAAAGGGACAGGGGCCCCCGAGCAGTACTTC. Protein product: CASSYKGTGAPEQYF.